This T cell receptor beta chain was identified during a study of CD8+ T cells in alopecia areata (dated by TCRdb to the late 2010s). With regard to the full study: The treated patients took part in an open-label pilot trial in which moderate-to-severe alopecia areata was treated with oral tofacitinib at 5 to 10 mg twice daily. The SALT score, which quantifies the percentage of affected scalp surface area, was used to measure disease severity in treated patients. Tofacitinib-treated patients had biopsies at baseline and at 4 and 24 weeks of treatment, with a later scalp biopsy in several patients. The study used high-throughput TCRbeta sequencing to examine T cell clonal expansion in alopecia areata, in both the C3H/HeJ mouse model and human patients. RNA came from the PAXgene miRNA kit for fixed scalp, the miRNeasy kit for PBMCs, and the RNeasy kit for mouse skin. Patients received tofacitinib for 6 to 18 months and were then followed off drug for 6 months to check for delayed response and recurrence. immunoSEQ multiplex PCR using 35 Vbeta forward primers and 13 Jbeta reverse primers was used to amplify TCRbeta CDR3 regions. Scalp clonality was compared across normal scalp (n=4), patchy alopecia areata scalp (n=8), and alopecia totalis/universalis scalp (n=8). Human TCRbeta sequencing covered scalp tissue and sorted CD4+ and CD8+ peripheral blood T cells from patchy and totalis/universalis alopecia areata patients and healthy controls. Broader findings and caveats from the paper: Tofacitinib significantly decreased scalp clonality and the number of expanded CD8+ clones among the top 100 scalp clones. Because the treated cohort was small and had just a single nonresponder, larger studies are needed to establish links between baseline CD8+ expansion and response. Higher clonality and more expanded CD8+ clones were observed in lesional scalp than in normal scalp, particularly in alopecia totalis/universalis, a finding suggestive of antigenic drive. Unlike mouse skin, where gammadelta T cells dominate, normal human skin contains resident alphabeta T cells that get sequenced too, which complicates analysis of the scalp TCR repertoire. During tofacitinib treatment, many expanded lesional clones remained in scalp and blood, and this persistence may partly explain relapse after treatment is stopped. Compared with mice, TCR sequences shared between patients were less clear, possibly partly because of HLA diversity across the patient population.

With regard to this clone: Its cognate antigen has yet to be identified. Base qualities are not at hand, and no much larger clone is one base apart.

The sample's time point, from its label and the paper: 24 weeks on oral tofacitinib. Sample treatment or condition, as interpreted from the label and publication: oral pan-JAK inhibitor, 5-10 mg twice daily. Lesional scalp punch biopsies and peripheral blood were collected from alopecia areata patients. After PBMCs were isolated by density centrifugation and stained for CD3, CD4 and CD8, a FACSAria was used to sort CD4+ and CD8+ T cells. Spanning cysteine to phenylalanine, the CDR3 consists of 15 amino acids. Kept here is only the CDR3 DNA, which spans 45 bases and is read in frame from base 1. V drops 5 bases and J drops 4 bases, leaving 17 bases in between. The germline V gene sets CDR1 to SGHTA and CDR2 to FQGNSA. Receptor libraries were prepared by the immunoSEQ multiplex PCR assay. RNA was extracted from all samples and reverse transcribed into cDNA as template for TCR sequencing. First-strand cDNA was synthesized using SuperScript III with a 2:1 mix of oligo-dT and random hexamers. A synthetic immune receptor repertoire was used to gauge amplification bias, and whatever bias remained was removed computationally. On the authors' methods: Raw reads were preprocessed for error removal, and CDR3 was defined according to IMGT conventions as running from the conserved cysteine to phenylalanine. Clonality was computed by normalizing Shannon entropy by log2 of the number of productive unique TCRs and subtracting the result from 1. Scalp TCRbeta sequences were cross-referenced with sorted blood CD4 and CD8 repertoires so that the CD4 or CD8 identity of scalp clones could be inferred. The table was pulled from immuneACCESS by TCRdb, which kept in-frame rearrangements only. Such tables lose some clones; where checked, under half of the loss comes from unresolved V genes, and the rest has no known cause. Clonal size and the V and J genes are those of that table, whereas D and trimming came from the DNA. The sample table lists under 350,000 clones, more than 45% of them with a count of one. Jointly, the top ten make up more than 1.5% of the sample.

The starting material was CD4+ T cells sorted from blood, obtained at week 24, from a patient treated with tofacitinib. The sequence is built from TRBV7-2 and TRBJ2-5; matching of 5 bases hints at TRBD1 as the D gene. The origin of this receptor is a human donor with alopecia areata. CDR3 protein: CASSPLSSGSETQYF. The DNA sequence is TGTGCCAGCAGCCCCCTGAGCTCAGGGTCAGAGACCCAGTACTTC.